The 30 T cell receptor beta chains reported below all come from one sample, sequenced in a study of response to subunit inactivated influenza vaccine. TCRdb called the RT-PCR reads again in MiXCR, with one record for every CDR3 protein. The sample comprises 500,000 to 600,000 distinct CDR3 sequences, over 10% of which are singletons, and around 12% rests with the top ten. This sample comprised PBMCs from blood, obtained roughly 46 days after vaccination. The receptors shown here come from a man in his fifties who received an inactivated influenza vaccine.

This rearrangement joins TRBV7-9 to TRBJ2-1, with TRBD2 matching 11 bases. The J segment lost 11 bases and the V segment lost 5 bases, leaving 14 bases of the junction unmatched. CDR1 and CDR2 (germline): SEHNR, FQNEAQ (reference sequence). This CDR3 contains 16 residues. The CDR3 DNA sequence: TGTGCCAGCAGCCCCCTCACTAGCGGGAGTTATCAGCAGCAGTTCTTC. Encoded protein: CASSPLTSGSYQQQFF.

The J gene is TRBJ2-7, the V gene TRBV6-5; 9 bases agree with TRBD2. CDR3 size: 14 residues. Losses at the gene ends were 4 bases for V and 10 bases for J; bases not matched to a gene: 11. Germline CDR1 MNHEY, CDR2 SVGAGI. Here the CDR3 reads CASSLAGGPNAQYF. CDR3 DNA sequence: TGTGCCAGCAGTTTGGCGGGAGGGCCCAATGCACAGTACTTC.

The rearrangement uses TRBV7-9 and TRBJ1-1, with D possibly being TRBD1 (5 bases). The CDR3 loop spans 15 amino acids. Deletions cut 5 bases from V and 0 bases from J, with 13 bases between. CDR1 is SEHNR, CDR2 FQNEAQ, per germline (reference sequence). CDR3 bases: TGTGCCAGCAGCACTTCGGACACCCTGAACACTGAAGCTTTCTTT. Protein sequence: CASSTSDTLNTEAFF.

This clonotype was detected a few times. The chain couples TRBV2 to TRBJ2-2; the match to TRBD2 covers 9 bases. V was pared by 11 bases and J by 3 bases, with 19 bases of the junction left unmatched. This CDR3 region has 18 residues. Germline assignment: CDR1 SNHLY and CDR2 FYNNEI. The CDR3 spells CAFCFGLAGSSDTGELFF. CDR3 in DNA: TGTGCCTTCTGTTTTGGGCTAGCGGGATCGTCAGACACCGGGGAGCTGTTTTTT. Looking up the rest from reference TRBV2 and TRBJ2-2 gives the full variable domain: EPEVTQTPSHQVTQMGQEVILRCVPISNHLYFYWYRQILGQKVEFLVSFYNNEISEKSEIFDDQFSVERPDGSNFTLKIRSTKLEDSAMYFCAFCFGLAGSSDTGELFFGEGSRLTVL.

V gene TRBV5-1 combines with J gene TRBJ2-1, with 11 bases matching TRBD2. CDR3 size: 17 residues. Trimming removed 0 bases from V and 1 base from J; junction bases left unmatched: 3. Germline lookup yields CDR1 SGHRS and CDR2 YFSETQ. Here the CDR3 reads CASSLATSGGSYNEQFF. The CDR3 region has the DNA TGCGCCAGCAGCTTGGCTACTAGCGGGGGTTCCTACAATGAGCAGTTCTTC.

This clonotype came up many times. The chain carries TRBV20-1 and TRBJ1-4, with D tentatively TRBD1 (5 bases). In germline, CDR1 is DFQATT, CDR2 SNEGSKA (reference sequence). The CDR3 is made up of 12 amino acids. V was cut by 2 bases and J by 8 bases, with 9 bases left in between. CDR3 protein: CSARRGREKLFF. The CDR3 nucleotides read TGCAGTGCTAGACGGGGCAGGGAAAAACTGTTTTTT.

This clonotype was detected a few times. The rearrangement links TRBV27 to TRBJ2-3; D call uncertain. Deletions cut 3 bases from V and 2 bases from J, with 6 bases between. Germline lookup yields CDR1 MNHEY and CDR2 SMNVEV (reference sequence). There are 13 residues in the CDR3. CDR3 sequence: CASSLKTTDTQYF. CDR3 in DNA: TGTGCCAGCAGTTTGAAAACCACAGATACGCAGTATTTT.

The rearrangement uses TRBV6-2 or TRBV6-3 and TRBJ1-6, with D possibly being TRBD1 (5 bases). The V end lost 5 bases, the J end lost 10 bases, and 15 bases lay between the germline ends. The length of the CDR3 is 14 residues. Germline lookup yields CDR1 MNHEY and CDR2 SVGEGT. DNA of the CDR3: TGTGCCAGCAGTCCACCAGGGTCCTGGTCACCCCTCCACTTT. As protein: CASSPPGSWSPLHF.

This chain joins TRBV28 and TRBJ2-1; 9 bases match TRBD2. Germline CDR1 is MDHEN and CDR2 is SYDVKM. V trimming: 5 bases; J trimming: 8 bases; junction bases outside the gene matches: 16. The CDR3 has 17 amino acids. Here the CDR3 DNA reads TGTGCCAGCAGTATCCCCCCGGGTAGCGGGAGTCTAGATGAGCAGTTCTTC. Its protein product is CASSIPPGSGSLDEQFF.

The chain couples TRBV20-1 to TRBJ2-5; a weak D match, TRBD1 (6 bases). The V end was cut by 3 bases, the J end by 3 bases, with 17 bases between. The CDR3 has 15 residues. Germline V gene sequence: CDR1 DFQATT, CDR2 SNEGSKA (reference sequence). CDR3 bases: TGCAGTGCTAGGATACCCGGGACACACAAAGAGACCCAGTACTTC. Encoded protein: CSARIPGTHKETQYF.

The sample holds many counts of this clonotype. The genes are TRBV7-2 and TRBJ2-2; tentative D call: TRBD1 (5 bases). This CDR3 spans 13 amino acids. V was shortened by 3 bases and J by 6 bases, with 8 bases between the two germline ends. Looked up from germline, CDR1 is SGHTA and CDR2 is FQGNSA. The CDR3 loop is CASSLGRPGELFF. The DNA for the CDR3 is TGTGCCAGCAGCTTGGGGCGGCCCGGGGAGCTGTTTTTT.

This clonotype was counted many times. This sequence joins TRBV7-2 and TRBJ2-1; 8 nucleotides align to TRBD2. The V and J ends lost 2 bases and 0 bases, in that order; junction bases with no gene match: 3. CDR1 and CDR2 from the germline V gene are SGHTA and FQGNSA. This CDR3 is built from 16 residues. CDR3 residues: CASSLKAGGSYNEQFF. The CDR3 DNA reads TGTGCCAGCAGCTTAAAGGCGGGAGGCTCCTACAATGAGCAGTTCTTC. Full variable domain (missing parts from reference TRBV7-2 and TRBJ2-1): GAGVSQSPSNKVTEKGKDVELRCDPISGHTALYWYRQSLGQGLEFLIYFQGNSAPDKSGLPSDRFSAERTGGSVSTLTIQRTQQEDSAVYLCASSLKAGGSYNEQFFGPGTRLTVL.

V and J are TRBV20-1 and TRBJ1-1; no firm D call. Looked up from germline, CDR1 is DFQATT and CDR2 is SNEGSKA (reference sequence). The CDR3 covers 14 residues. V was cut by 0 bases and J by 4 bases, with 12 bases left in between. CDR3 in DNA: TGCAGTGCTAGAGATATTGCTATCTTCACTGAAGCTTTCTTT. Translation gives CSARDIAIFTEAFF.

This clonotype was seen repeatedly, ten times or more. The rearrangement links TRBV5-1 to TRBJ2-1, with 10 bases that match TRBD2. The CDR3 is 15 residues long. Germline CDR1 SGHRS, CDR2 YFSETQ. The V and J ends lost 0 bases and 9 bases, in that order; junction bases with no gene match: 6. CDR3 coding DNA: TGCGCCAGCAGCTTGGGAAGCGGGGGGGCGAGTGAGCAGTTCTTC. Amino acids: CASSLGSGGASEQFF.

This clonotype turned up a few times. CDR3 DNA sequence: TGTGCCATCAGTGAGTCGACGTGGGGAGACTATACCTACGAGCAGTACTTC. It codes for CAISESTWGDYTYEQYF. The V call is TRBV10-3, the J call TRBJ2-7; weak D call: TRBD2 (5 bases). Germline lookup yields CDR1 ENHRY and CDR2 SYGVKD. Trimming left V 0 bases short and J 2 bases short, with 17 bases between. The CDR3 loop spans 17 amino acids.

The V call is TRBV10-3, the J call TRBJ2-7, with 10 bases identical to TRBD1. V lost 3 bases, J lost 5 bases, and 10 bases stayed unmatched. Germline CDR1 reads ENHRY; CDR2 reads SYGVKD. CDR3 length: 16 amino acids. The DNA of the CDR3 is TGTGCCATCAGTGACCCACCGGGACAGGGGTCTAACGAGCAGTACTTC. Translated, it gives CAISDPPGQGSNEQYF.

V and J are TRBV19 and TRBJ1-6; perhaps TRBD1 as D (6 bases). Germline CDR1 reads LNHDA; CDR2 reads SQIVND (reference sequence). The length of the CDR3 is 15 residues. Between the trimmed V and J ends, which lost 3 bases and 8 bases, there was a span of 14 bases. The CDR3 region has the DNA TGTGCCAGTAGTATCTTTGGGGGCGCCGATTCACCCCTCCACTTT. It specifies CASSIFGGADSPLHF.

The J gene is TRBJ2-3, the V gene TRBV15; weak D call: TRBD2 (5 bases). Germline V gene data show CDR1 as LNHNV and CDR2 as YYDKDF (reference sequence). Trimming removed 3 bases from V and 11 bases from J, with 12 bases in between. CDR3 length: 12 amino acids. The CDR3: CATSRMTNKQYF. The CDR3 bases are TGTGCCACCAGCAGGATGACTAACAAGCAGTATTTT.

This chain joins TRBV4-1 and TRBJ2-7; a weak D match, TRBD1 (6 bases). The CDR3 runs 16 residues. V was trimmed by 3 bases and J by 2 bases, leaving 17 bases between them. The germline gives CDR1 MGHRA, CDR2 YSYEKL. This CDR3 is CASSQRPLRGTYEQYF. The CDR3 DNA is TGCGCCAGCAGCCAGCGCCCCCTCAGGGGAACCTACGAGCAGTACTTC.

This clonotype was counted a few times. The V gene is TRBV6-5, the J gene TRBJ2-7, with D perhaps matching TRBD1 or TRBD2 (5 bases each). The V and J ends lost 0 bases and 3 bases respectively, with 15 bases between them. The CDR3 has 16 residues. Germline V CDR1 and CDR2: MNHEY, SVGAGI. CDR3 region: CASSYSRGRANYEQYF. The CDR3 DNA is TGTGCCAGCAGTTACTCACGGGGACGGGCTAACTACGAGCAGTACTTC.

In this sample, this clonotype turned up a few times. CDR3: CSAPRGAGGYTF. The CDR3 DNA reads TGCAGTGCCCCGAGGGGGGCGGGTGGCTACACCTTC. This chain uses TRBV20-1 with TRBJ1-2; maybe TRBD1 (6 bases). Between the trimmed V and J ends, which lost 6 bases and 7 bases, there was a span of 15 bases. CDR3 length: 12 residues. Germline V gene sequence: CDR1 DFQATT, CDR2 SNEGSKA (reference sequence).

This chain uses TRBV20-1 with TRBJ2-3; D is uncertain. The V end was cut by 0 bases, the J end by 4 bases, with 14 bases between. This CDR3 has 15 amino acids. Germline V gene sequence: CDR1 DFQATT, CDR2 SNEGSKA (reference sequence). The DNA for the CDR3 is TGCAGTGCTAGAGATCTCGGCGAGGTCGCAGATACGCAGTATTTT. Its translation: CSARDLGEVADTQYF.

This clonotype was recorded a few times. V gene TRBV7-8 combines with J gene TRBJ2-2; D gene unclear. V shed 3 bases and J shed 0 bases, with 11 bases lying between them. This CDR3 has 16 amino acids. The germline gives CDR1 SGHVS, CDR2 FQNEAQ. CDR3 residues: CASSFIFRANTGELFF. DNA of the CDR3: TGTGCCAGCAGCTTCATTTTCCGAGCGAACACCGGGGAGCTGTTTTTT.

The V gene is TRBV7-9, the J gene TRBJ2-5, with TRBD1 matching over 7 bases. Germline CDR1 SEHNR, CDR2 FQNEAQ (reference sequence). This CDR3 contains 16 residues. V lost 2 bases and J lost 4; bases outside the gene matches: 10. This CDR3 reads CASSLSPRDSRETQYF. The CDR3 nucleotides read TGTGCCAGCAGCTTATCCCCCCGGGACAGTAGAGAGACCCAGTACTTC.

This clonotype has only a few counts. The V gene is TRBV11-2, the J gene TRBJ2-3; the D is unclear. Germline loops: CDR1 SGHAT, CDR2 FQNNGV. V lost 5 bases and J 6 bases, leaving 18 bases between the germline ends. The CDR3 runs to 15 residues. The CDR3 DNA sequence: TGTGCCAGCAGCATTGGCCGGACGACGGTCGATACGCAGTATTTT. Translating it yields CASSIGRTTVDTQYF.

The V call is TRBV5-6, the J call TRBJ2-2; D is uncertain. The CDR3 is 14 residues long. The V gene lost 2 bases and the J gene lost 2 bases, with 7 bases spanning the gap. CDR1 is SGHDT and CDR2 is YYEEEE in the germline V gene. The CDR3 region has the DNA TGTGCCAGCAGCTTTGGGTACAACACCGGGGAGCTGTTTTTT. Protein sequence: CASSFGYNTGELFF.

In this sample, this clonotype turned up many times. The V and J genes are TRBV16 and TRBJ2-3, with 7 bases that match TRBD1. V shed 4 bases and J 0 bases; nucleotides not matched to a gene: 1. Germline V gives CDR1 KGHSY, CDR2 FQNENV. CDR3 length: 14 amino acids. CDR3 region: CASSPTGSTDTQYF. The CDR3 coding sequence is TGTGCCAGCAGCCCGACAGGGAGCACAGATACGCAGTATTTT.

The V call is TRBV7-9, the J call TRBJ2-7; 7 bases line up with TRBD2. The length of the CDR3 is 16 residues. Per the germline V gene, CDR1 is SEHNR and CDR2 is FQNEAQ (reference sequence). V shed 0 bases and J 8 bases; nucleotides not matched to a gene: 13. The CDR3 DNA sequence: TGTGCCAGCAGCTTAGCGTTGGGGGGGGGTCCTACGCAGCAGTACTTC. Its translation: CASSLALGGGPTQQYF. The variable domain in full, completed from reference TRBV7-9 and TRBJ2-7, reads DTGVSQNPRHKITKRGQNVTFRCDPISEHNRLYWYRQTLGQGPEFLTYFQNEAQLEKSRLLSDRFSAERPKGSFSTLEIQRTEQGDSAMYLCASSLALGGGPTQQYFGPGTRLTVT.

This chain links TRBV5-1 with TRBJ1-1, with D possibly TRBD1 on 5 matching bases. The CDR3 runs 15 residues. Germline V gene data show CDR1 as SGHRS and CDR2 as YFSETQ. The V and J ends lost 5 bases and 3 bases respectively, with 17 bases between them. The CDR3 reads CASRSGSTDHTEAFF. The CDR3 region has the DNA TGCGCCAGCAGGTCAGGGTCGACGGATCACACTGAAGCTTTCTTT. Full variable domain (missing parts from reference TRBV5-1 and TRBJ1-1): KAGVTQTPRYLIKTRGQQVTLSCSPISGHRSVSWYQQTPGQGLQFLFEYFSETQRNKGNFPGRFSGRQFSNSRSEMNVSTLELGDSALYLCASRSGSTDHTEAFFGQGTRLTVV.

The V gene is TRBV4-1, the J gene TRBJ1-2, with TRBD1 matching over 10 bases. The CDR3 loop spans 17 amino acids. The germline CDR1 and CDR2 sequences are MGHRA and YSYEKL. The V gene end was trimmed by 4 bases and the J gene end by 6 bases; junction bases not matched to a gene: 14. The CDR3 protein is CASSLNAGQGRANGYTF. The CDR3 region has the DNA TGCGCCAGCAGCCTCAACGCGGGACAGGGGAGGGCGAATGGCTACACCTTC.